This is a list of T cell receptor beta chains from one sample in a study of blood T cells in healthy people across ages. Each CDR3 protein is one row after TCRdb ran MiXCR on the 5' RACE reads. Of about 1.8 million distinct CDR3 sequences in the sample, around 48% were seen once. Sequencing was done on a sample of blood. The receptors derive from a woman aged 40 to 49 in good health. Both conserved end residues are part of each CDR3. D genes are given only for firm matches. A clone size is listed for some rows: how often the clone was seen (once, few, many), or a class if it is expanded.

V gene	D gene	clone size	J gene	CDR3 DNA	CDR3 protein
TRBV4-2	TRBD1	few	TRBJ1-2	TGTGCCAGCAGCCAAGAAGGGACAGCCGGTAACTATGGCTACACCTTC	CASSQEGTAGNYGYTF
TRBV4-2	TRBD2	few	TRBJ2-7	TGTGCCAGCAGCCAAGATATAGCGGGATCCTACGAGCAGTACTTC	CASSQDIAGSYEQYF
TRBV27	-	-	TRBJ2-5	TGTGCCAGCAGTTTTAGGCCTTCGGGAGAGACCCAGTACTTC	CASSFRPSGETQYF
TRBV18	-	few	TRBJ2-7	TGTGCCAGCTCACCCTCCGGGACATCCAACGAGCAGTACTTC	CASSPSGTSNEQYF
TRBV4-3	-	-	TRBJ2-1	TGCGCCAGCAGCCACGCGACCAAGGGGATCAATGAGCAGTTCTTC	CASSHATKGINEQFF
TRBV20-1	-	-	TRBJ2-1	TGCAGTGCTCACCCGGTACAGTCGCTCAATGAGCAGTTCTTC	CSAHPVQSLNEQFF
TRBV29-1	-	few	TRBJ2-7	TGCAGCGTTCGTCTGGGTGAGGTCAATGAGCAGTACTTC	CSVRLGEVNEQYF
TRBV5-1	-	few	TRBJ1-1	TGCGCCAGCAGCCCAAGCGACAGACTGAACACTGAAGCTTTCTTT	CASSPSDRLNTEAFF
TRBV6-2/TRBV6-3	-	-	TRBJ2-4	TGTGCCAGCAGTGTCAGGAACCAGGGAGCCAAAAACATTCAGTACTTC	CASSVRNQGAKNIQYF
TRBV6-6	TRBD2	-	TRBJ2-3	TGTGCCAGCAGTTACGGCCCCGGGACTAGCGCGACCGATACGCAGTATTTT	CASSYGPGTSATDTQYF
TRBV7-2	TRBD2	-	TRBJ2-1	TGTGCCAGCAGCTTAGTTGGGACTAGTCAGCCTGAGCAGTTCTTC	CASSLVGTSQPEQFF
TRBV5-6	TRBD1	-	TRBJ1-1	TGTGCCAGCAGCTCCTACAGGGGGCCCACTGAAGCTTTCTTT	CASSSYRGPTEAFF
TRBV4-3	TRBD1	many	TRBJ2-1	TGCGCCAGCAGCCAAGATCCTGCAGCAGGGGGCACGGGGAATGAGCAGTTCTTC	CASSQDPAAGGTGNEQFF
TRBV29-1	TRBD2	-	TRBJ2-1	TGCAGCGTCCAGCGGGGCGGCAATGAGCAGTTCTTC	CSVQRGGNEQFF
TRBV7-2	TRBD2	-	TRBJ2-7	TGTGCCAGCAGCTTAGGTCGGGGGGGTACCTCCTACGAGCAGTACTTC	CASSLGRGGTSYEQYF
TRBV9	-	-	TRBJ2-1	TGTGCCAGCAGTCCCCCCGGGGGTAACTACAATGAGCAGTTCTTC	CASSPPGGNYNEQFF
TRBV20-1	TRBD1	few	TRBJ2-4	TGCAGTGCTTCACAGGGGGCTGGGGAGCAGTACTTC	CSASQGAGEQYF
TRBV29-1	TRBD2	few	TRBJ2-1	TGCAGCGTTGCCGGACAGGGACTAGCGGAATACAATGAGCAGTTCTTC	CSVAGQGLAEYNEQFF
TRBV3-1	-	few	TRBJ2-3	TGTGCCAGCAGCCAAGATTTCGGTCGTCCCACGGATACGCAGTATTTT	CASSQDFGRPTDTQYF
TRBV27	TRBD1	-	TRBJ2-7	TGTGCCAGCGGTATGACAGGGAGCTACGAGCAGTACTTC	CASGMTGSYEQYF
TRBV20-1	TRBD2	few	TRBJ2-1	TGCAGTGCTAGACCGATTCTAGCGGGAGGCTACAATGAGCAGTTCTTC	CSARPILAGGYNEQFF
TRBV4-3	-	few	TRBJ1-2	TGCGCCAGCAGCCAAGCCCCGGGGTCCTGGGATGGCTACACCTTC	CASSQAPGSWDGYTF
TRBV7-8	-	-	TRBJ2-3	TGTGCCAGCAGCCCGGGTCGAGGGGGGGGCAGAGATACGCAGTATTTT	CASSPGRGGGRDTQYF
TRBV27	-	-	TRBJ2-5	TGTGCCAGCAGTTTAATGGGGAAAGAGACCCAGTACTTC	CASSLMGKETQYF
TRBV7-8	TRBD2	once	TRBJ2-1	TGTGCCAGCAGATCTACTAGCGGGGGAAATGAGCAGTTCTTC	CASRSTSGGNEQFF
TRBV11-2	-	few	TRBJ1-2	TGTGCCAGCAGCTTAGGGACCTCCGGATATGGCTACACCTTC	CASSLGTSGYGYTF
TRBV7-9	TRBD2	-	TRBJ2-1	TGTGCCAGCAGCTTATCGAAGGCGGGGGGCTGGAACAATGAGCAGTTCTTC	CASSLSKAGGWNNEQFF
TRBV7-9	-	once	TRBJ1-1	TGTGCCAGCAGCTGGTCGGGGGTAGGAGTAGCGAACACTGAAGCTTTCTTT	CASSWSGVGVANTEAFF
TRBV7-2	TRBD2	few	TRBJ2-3	TGTGCCCTTGGGGGCGGGGGGGAAGTAGATACGCAGTATTTT	CALGGGGEVDTQYF
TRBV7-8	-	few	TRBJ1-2	TGTGCCAGCAGCGGGGGTTCTGTTGGCTACACCTTC	CASSGGSVGYTF
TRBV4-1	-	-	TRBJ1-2	TGCGCCAGCAGCCAGGCGCTTGGACTCGATGGCTACACCTTC	CASSQALGLDGYTF
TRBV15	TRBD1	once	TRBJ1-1	TGTGCCACCAGCAGAGAACCGGGACAGTTGAACACTGAAGCTTTCTTT	CATSREPGQLNTEAFF
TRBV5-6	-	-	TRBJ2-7	TGTGCCAGCAGCTTGGTTCAGAACGAGCAGTACTTC	CASSLVQNEQYF
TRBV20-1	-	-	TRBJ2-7	TGCAGTGCAGAGGAATACGAGCAGTACTTC	CSAEEYEQYF
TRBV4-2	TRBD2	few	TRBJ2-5	TGTGCCAGCAGCCAGGTACTAGCGGGGGAAGGGACCCAGTACTTC	CASSQVLAGEGTQYF
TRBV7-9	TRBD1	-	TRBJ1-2	TGTGCCAGCAGCCGGACAGGGGAAAACTATGGCTACACCTTC	CASSRTGENYGYTF
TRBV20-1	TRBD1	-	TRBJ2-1	TGCAGTGCTAGCCCCGGGACAGGGGACAATGAGCAGTTCTTC	CSASPGTGDNEQFF
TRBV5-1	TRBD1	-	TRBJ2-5	TGCGCCAGCAGCGACGGGAAACAGGGGGAGACCCAGTACTTC	CASSDGKQGETQYF